This T cell receptor (beta chain) was identified in a study of T cell repertoires in cytomegalovirus infection. On the study more broadly: An indication of both CMV infection and matching HLA type came from public TCR beta signatures. The study's findings and limits: The ex vivo response was dominated by HLA-C-restricted CMV-specific TCR beta clonotypes. Summed frequency of shared TCR beta families picked out CMV carriers who also had the relevant HLA.

The V gene end was trimmed by 0 bases and the J gene end by 5 bases; junction bases not matched to a gene: 8. This CDR3 has 16 residues. Germline V gene data show CDR1 as LGHNA and CDR2 as YSLEER. With regard to this clonotype: Its cognate antigen is unknown.

In TCRdb, the reads were re-called with MiXCR into one record per CDR3 protein. The data show 150,000 to 200,000 distinct CDR3 sequences, 9.5% seen once. The genes are TRBV4-3 and TRBJ2-7; TRBD1 aligns across 9 bases. The source of this sequence is a human donor in good health (CMV status not recorded). Some clones in this sample may be carry-over from other donors' samples. Input material: PBMCs. CDR3 loop: CASSQETGTGSNEQYF. CDR3 nucleotides: TGCGCCAGCAGCCAAGAAACCGGGACAGGGAGCAACGAGCAGTACTTC.